Each of the 2 T cell receptor beta chains below was sequenced from the same sample in a study of T cell responses to AZD1222 COVID-19 vaccine. Here immunoSEQ multiplex PCR was the method, and the copy in TCRdb shows in-frame clones only, minus some. Of under 200,000 clones detected, roughly 90% appear once; the ten largest clones hold 0.99%. The sequencing here drew on peripheral blood, taken on day 0 of AZD1222 vaccination. These receptors were obtained from an adult in good health.

The rearrangement joins TRBV6-5 to TRBJ1-2; D ambiguous. The germline V and J ends were trimmed by 0 bases and 2 bases, with 10 bases remaining between them. Looked up from germline, CDR1 is MNHEY and CDR2 is SVGAGI. The length of the CDR3 is 15 residues. The CDR3 spells CASSYSTGLNYGYTF. CDR3 coding DNA: TGTGCCAGCAGTTACTCGACGGGTTTGAACTATGGCTACACCTTC.

The gene calls are TRBV19 and TRBJ1-5, with D unclear. The V gene's germline CDR1 is LNHDA and CDR2 SQIVND (reference sequence). The CDR3 consists of 12 residues. V was cut by 5 bases and J by 0 bases, with 2 bases left in between. The CDR3 DNA reads TGTGCCAGTAGTCATAGCAATCAGCCCCAGCATTTT. This translates into CASSHSNQPQHF. The entire variable domain, with the rest obtained from reference TRBV19 and TRBJ1-5, is as follows: DGGITQSPKYLFRKEGQNVTLSCEQNLNHDAMYWYRQDPGQGLRLIYYSQIVNDFQKGDIAEGYSVSREKKESFPLTVTSAQKNPTAFYLCASSHSNQPQHFGDGTRLSIL.